This T cell receptor beta chain originates from a study of cytomegalovirus exposure and HLA in healthy donors. Study-level findings and limits: Researchers reported in a later analysis that a missense DCLRE1C variant was tied to TCR beta V- and J-gene trimming.

CDR3 length: 20 residues. Germline CDR1 MGHRA, CDR2 YSYEKL. Germline trimming cut 4 bases from V and 0 bases from J; bases unmatched to any gene: 14. Details on this clone: Antigen specificity is unknown.

Healthy bone marrow donors made up the donor group. The PCR ran on 60 Vbeta and 13 Jbeta primers. Study processing details: An analysis that came later counted around 80 million unique TCR beta chains, approximately 12 million shared. Clones were sequenced by immunoSEQ multiplex PCR, and TCRdb holds only the in-frame ones, with some missing. V and J calls and clone size are those listed in that table; D and trimming were worked out from the DNA. There are approximately 160,000 clones in the sample; 78% occur only once, and about 12% lies in the top ten. The J gene is TRBJ1-6, the V gene TRBV4-1; 8 bases align to TRBD1. Material for sequencing was PBMCs. The receptor was derived from a woman in her fifties or sixties in good health and CMV-seropositive. CDR3 coding DNA: TGCGCCAGCAGCCGCACAACAGGGGGTCTTTGGGGCTCCTATAATTCACCCCTCCACTTT. Protein sequence: CASSRTTGGLWGSYNSPLHF.